This T cell receptor beta chain was sequenced during a study of blood T cell repertoires in COVID-19. Study background: Acute and convalescent COVID-19 samples came from the United States, Italy and Spain. Sources were T cells, B-cell-depleted T cells, or PBMCs; the material itself was cDNA or gDNA.

Profiling relied on immunoSEQ multiplex PCR, and the TCRdb table lists in-frame clones only, not all of them. The data hold about 300,000 clones, with approximately 90% observed a single time. The source material was peripheral blood. This clonotype was sampled from a woman aged 25 to 39 who had recovered from COVID-19.

CDR3: CAWSGGELHEQYF. As DNA, the CDR3 is TGTGCCTGGAGTGGGGGGGAGCTGCACGAGCAGTACTTC. The chain links TRBV30 to TRBJ2-7; the D gene is possibly TRBD2 (6 bases). V was pared by 1 base and J by 5 bases, with 12 bases between. Germline CDR1 is GTSNPN and CDR2 is SVGIG (reference sequence). The CDR3 is made up of 13 amino acids.